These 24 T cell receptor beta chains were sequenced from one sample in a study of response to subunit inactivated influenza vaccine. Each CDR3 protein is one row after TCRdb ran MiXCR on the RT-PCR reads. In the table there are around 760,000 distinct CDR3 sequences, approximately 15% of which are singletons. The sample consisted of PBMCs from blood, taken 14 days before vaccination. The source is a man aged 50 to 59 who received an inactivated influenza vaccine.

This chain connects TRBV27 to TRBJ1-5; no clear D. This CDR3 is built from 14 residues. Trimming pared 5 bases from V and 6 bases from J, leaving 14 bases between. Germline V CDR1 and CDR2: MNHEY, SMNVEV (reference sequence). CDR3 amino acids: CASSPREEFQPQHF. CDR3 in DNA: TGTGCCAGCAGTCCCCGCGAGGAATTTCAGCCCCAGCATTTT.

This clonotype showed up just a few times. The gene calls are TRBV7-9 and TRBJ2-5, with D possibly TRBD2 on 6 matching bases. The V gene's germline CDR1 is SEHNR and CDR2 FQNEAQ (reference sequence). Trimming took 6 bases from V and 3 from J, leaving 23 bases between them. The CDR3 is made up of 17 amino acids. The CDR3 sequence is CASRQSLTGPGEETQYF. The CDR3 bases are TGTGCCAGCAGGCAATCTTTAACCGGGCCGGGGGAAGAGACCCAGTACTTC.

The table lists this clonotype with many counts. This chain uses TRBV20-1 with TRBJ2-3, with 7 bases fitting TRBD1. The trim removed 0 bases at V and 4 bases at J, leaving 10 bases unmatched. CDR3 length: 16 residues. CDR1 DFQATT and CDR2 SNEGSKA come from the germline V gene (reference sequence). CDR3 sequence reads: CSARDPRDSSPDTQYF. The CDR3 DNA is TGCAGTGCTAGAGACCCCCGGGACAGCAGTCCAGATACGCAGTATTTT.

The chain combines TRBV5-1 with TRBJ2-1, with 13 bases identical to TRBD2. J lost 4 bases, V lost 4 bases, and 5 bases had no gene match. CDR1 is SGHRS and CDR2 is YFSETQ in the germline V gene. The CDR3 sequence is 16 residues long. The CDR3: CASSGTSGARYNEQFF. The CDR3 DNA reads TGCGCCAGCAGCGGGACTAGCGGGGCTAGGTACAATGAGCAGTTCTTC.

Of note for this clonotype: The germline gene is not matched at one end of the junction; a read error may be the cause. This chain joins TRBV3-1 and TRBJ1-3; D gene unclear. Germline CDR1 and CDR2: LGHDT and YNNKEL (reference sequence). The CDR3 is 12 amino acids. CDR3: CASRQAGNTIYF. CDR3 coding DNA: TGTGCCAGCAGACAAGCTGGAAACACCATATATTTT. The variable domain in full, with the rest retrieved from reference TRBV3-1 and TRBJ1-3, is DTAVSQTPKYLVTQMGNDKSIKCEQNLGHDTMYWYKQDSKKFLKIMFSYNNKELIINETVPNRFSPKSPDKAHLNLHINSLELGDSAVYFCASRQAGNTIYFGEGSWLTVV.

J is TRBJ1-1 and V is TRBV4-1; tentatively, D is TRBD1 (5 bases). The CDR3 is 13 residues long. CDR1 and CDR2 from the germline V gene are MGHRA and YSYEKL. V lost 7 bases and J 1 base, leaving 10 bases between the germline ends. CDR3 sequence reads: CASMAGSNTEAFF. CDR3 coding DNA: TGCGCCAGCATGGCAGGGTCGAACACTGAAGCTTTCTTT.

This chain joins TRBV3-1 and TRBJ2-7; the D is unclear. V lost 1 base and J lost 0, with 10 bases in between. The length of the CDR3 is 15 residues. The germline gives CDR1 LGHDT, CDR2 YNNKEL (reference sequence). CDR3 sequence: CASSQASGSSYEQYF. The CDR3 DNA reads TGTGCCAGCAGCCAAGCTAGTGGTTCCTCCTACGAGCAGTACTTC.

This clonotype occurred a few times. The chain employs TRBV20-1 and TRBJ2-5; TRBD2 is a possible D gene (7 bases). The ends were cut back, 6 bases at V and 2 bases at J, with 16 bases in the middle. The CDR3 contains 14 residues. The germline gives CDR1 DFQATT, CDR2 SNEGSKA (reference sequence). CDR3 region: CSATGGPSQETQYF. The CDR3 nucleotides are TGCAGTGCAACCGGGGGGCCGAGTCAAGAGACCCAGTACTTC.

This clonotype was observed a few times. The CDR3 sequence is CASSESRMYYNEQFF. Written as DNA, the CDR3 is TGTGCCAGCAGTGAGAGTAGGATGTACTACAATGAGCAGTTCTTC. This rearrangement joins TRBV25-1 to TRBJ2-1; no firm D call. CDR1 is MGHDK, CDR2 SYGVNS, per germline. V shed 3 bases and J shed 3 bases, with 12 bases lying between them. The CDR3 has 15 residues.

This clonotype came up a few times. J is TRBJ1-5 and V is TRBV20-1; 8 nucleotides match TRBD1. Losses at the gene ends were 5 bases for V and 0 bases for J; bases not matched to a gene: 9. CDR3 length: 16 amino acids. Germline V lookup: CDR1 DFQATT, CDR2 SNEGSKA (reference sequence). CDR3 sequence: CSAGQQGGDSNQPQHF. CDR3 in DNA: TGCAGTGCTGGGCAACAGGGGGGCGATAGCAATCAGCCCCAGCATTTT.

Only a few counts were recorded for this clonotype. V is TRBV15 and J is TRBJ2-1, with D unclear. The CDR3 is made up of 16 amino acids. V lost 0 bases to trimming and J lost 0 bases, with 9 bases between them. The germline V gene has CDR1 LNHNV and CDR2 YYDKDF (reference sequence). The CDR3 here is CATSREIGNSYNEQFF. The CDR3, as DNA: TGTGCCACCAGCAGAGAGATAGGCAACTCCTACAATGAGCAGTTCTTC.

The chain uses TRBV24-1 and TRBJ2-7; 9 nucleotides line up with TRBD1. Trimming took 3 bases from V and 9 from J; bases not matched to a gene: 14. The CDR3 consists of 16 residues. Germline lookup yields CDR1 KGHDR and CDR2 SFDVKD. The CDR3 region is CATSDASGQGLRGQYF. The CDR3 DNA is TGTGCCACCAGTGATGCCTCGGGACAGGGACTTAGAGGGCAGTACTTC.

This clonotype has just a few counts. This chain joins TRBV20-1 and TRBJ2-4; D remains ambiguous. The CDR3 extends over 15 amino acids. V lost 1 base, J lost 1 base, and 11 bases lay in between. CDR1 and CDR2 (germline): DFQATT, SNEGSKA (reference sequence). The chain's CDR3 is CSARVASGAKNIQYF. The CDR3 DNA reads TGCAGTGCTAGAGTCGCGTCCGGGGCCAAAAACATTCAGTACTTC.

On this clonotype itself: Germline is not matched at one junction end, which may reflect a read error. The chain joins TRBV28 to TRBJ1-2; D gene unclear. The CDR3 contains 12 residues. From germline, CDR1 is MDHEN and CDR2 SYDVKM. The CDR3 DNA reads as TGTGCCAGGAGTTTAAATAGCTATGGCTACACCTTC. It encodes CARSLNSYGYTF.

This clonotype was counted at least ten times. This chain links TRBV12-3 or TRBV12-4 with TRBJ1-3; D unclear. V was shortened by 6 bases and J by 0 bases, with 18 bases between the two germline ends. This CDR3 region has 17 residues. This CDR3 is CASSLPPDRASGNTIYF. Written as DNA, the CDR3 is TGTGCCAGCAGCCTACCCCCTGACCGCGCCTCTGGAAACACCATATATTTT.

The CDR3 sequence: CASSPAPRVGNVLTF. For the CDR3, the DNA is TGTGCCAGCAGCCCTGCCCCCAGGGTTGGCAACGTCCTGACTTTC. The chain is built from TRBV11-2 and TRBJ2-6; D is perhaps TRBD1 (5 bases). The CDR3 runs to 15 residues. CDR1 and CDR2 from the germline V gene are SGHAT and FQNNGV. V gave up 5 bases and J gave up 9 bases, with 17 bases separating them.

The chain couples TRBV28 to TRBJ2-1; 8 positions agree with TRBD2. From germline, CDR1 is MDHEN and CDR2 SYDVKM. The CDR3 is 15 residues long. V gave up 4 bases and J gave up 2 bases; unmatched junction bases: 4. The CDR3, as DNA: TGTGCCAGCAGTTCAAGCGGGAGTACCTACAATGAGCAGTTCTTC. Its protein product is CASSSSGSTYNEQFF.

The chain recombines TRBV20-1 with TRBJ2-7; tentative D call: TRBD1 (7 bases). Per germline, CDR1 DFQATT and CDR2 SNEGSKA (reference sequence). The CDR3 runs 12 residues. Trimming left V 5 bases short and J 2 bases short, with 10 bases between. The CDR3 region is CSAAGQPYEQYF. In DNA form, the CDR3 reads TGCAGTGCTGCGGGACAGCCCTACGAGCAGTACTTC.

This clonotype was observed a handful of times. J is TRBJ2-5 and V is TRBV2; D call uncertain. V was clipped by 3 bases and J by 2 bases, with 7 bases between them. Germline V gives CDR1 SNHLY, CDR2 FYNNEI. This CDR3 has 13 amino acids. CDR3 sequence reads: CASSEGFQETQYF. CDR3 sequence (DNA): TGTGCCAGCAGTGAGGGCTTTCAAGAGACCCAGTACTTC.

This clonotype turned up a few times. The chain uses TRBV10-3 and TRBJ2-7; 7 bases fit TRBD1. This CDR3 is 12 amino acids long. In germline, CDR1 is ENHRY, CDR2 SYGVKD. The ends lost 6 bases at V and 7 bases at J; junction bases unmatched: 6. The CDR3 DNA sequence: TGTGCCATCAGCGACAGGGTGGGGGAGCAGTACTTC. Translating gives CAISDRVGEQYF.

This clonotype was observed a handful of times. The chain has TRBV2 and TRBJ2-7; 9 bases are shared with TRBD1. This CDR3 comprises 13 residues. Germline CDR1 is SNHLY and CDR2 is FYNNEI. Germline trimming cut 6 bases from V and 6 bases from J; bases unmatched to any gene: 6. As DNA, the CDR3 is TGTGCCAGCAGCGACAGGGGGTACGCCGAGCAGTACTTC. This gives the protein CASSDRGYAEQYF.

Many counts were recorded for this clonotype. The CDR3 DNA reads TGCGCCAGCAGCTCGAGTGGGCTTAACACCGGGGAGCTGTTTTTT. Residues: CASSSSGLNTGELFF. This chain links TRBV5-1 with TRBJ2-2, with D uncertain. With 3 bases removed from V and 2 bases from J, the gap between germline ends came to 11 bases. This CDR3 contains 15 residues. CDR1 is SGHRS, CDR2 YFSETQ, per germline.

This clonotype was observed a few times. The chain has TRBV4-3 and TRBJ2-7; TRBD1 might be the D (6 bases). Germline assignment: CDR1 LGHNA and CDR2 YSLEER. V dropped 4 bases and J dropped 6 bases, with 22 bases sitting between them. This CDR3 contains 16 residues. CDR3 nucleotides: TGCGCCAGCAGCCCCCAATCCAACAGGGTTTCTACCGAGCAGTACTTC. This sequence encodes CASSPQSNRVSTEQYF.

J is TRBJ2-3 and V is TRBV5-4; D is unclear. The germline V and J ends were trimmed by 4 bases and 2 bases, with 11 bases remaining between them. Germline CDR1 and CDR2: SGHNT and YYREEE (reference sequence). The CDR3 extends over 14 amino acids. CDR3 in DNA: TGTGCCAGCAGCCTGGTGGCGGACACAGATACGCAGTATTTT. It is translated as CASSLVADTDTQYF.